A single sample gave rise to the 18 T cell receptor beta chains below, sequenced in a study of cytomegalovirus exposure and HLA in healthy donors (TCRdb year 2017). Library method: the immunoSEQ multiplex PCR assay. For the multiplex PCR, a mixture combining 60 forward primers for TCR Vbeta segments and 13 reverse primers for TCR Jbeta segments was used. The source is immuneACCESS, and TCRdb retained only in-frame sequences with V and J called. Part of the clones is not carried over; for the studies checked, unresolved V genes explain less than half of this, and the remainder is unexplained. The sample table shows roughly 56,000 clones, and over 75% are seen once. The ten largest clonotypes hold about 2.3% of the sample. Material: PBMCs. These receptors all stem from a boy aged 5-17 years in good health and CMV-seropositive.

The V gene is TRBV18, the J gene TRBJ1-2; TRBD1 agrees at 7 bases. CDR3 length: 17 residues. The germline V gene encodes CDR1 KGHSH and CDR2 LQKENI. The J segment lost 8 bases and the V segment lost 5 bases, leaving 20 bases of the junction unmatched. This CDR3 is CASSTTGTTQGPSGYTF. The CDR3 DNA follows: TGTGCCAGCTCAACGACCGGGACCACACAGGGGCCATCCGGCTACACCTTC.

The CDR3 is CASSGERWTYEQYF. The CDR3 DNA sequence: TGTGCCAGCAGTGGGGAGAGGTGGACCTACGAGCAGTACTTC. The chain employs TRBV25-1 and TRBJ2-7; D may be TRBD2 (5 bases). V lost 4 bases and J 2 bases, leaving 12 bases between the germline ends. The CDR3 sequence is 14 residues long. Germline CDR1 is MGHDK and CDR2 is SYGVNS.

V is TRBV6-5 and J is TRBJ2-6; tentatively, D is TRBD1 (5 bases). The germline gives CDR1 MNHEY, CDR2 SVGAGI. V dropped 6 bases and J dropped 2 bases, with 11 bases sitting between them. CDR3 length equals 15 residues. CDR3 sequence: CASSIRVTGANVLTF. CDR3 nucleotide sequence: TGTGCCAGCAGCATCAGGGTAACTGGGGCCAACGTCCTGACTTTC.

This chain uses TRBV19 with TRBJ1-2; TRBD1 is a possible D gene (5 bases). The CDR3 is made up of 16 amino acids. Germline assignment: CDR1 LNHDA and CDR2 SQIVND (reference sequence). The V gene lost 1 base and the J gene lost 4 bases, with 16 bases spanning the gap. The CDR3 here is CASSIASRPGLYGYTF. CDR3 coding DNA: TGTGCCAGTAGTATAGCCTCCCGGCCAGGGCTCTATGGCTACACCTTC.

The chain couples TRBV7-9 to TRBJ2-7, with 12 bases aligning to TRBD1. This CDR3 has 15 residues. Germline CDR1 is SEHNR and CDR2 is FQNEAQ (reference sequence). With V trimmed by 1 base and J by 5 bases, 3 bases remained unmatched. The CDR3 sequence: CASSLGDRGRDEQYF. The CDR3 DNA follows: TGTGCCAGCAGCTTAGGGGACAGGGGGCGGGACGAGCAGTACTTC.

The gene calls are TRBV5-6 and TRBJ2-7; D possibly corresponds to TRBD2 (5 bases). Trimming removed 3 bases from V and 0 bases from J, with 10 bases in between. This CDR3 spans 14 amino acids. Germline V lookup: CDR1 SGHDT, CDR2 YYEEEE. CDR3 loop: CASSSGLLSYEQYF. CDR3 coding DNA: TGTGCCAGCAGCTCTGGACTGCTCTCCTACGAGCAGTACTTC.

V and J are TRBV9 and TRBJ1-1; D may be TRBD1 (5 bases). CDR3 length equals 18 residues. V was trimmed by 4 bases and J by 0 bases, leaving 22 bases between them. Germline CDR1 is SGDLS and CDR2 is YYNGEE. The CDR3, as DNA: TGTGCCAGCAGCCCGGGGGGACCAGGCGGTGGGGTGAACACTGAAGCTTTCTTT. Translated: CASSPGGPGGGVNTEAFF.

This chain uses TRBV7-9 with TRBJ2-1, with D uncertain. Germline assignment: CDR1 SEHNR and CDR2 FQNEAQ (reference sequence). The CDR3 has 17 amino acids. V lost 1 base and J 0 bases, leaving 13 bases between the germline ends. CDR3 region: CASSLEATGGSYNEQFF. CDR3 sequence (DNA): TGTGCCAGCAGCTTAGAGGCGACGGGTGGCTCCTACAATGAGCAGTTCTTC.

With respect to this clone: A junction boundary mismatches the germline segment, possibly from a read error. The V gene is TRBV6-1, the J gene TRBJ1-3, with unresolved D. The CDR3 covers 16 residues. CDR1 MNHNS and CDR2 SASEGT come from the germline V gene. The CDR3, as DNA: TGTGCCAGCAGTGAATGGCAGGCGCGCTCTGGAACCACCATATATTTT. Its protein product is CASSEWQARSGTTIYF.

V is TRBV19 and J is TRBJ2-3; D call uncertain. Germline loops: CDR1 LNHDA, CDR2 SQIVND (reference sequence). V was trimmed by 3 bases and J by 4 bases, leaving 8 bases between them. The CDR3 has 13 residues. The CDR3, as DNA: TGTGCCAGTAGTATCCTAGAGGCAGATACGCAGTATTTT. Its protein is CASSILEADTQYF.

This chain joins TRBV6-5 and TRBJ2-5, with 10 bases fitting TRBD1. Germline CDR1 is MNHEY and CDR2 is SVGAGI. This CDR3 region has 13 residues. With V trimmed by 6 bases and J by 5 bases, 3 bases remained unmatched. The CDR3 DNA follows: TGTGCCAGCAGGACAGGGGGCTCGGAGACCCAGTACTTC. Translated, it gives CASRTGGSETQYF.

The rearrangement uses TRBV5-1 and TRBJ1-1, with TRBD1 as a possible D gene (6 bases). This CDR3 has 16 amino acids. Germline V gene sequence: CDR1 SGHRS, CDR2 YFSETQ. V gave up 2 bases and J gave up 3 bases, with 17 bases separating them. DNA for the CDR3: TGCGCCAGCAGCTTAAACAGGGACCCAGGGGACACTGAAGCTTTCTTT. Translation gives CASSLNRDPGDTEAFF.

In its sample, this clone was seen once. The chain joins TRBV6-5 to TRBJ2-7; D might be TRBD2 (5 bases). This CDR3 spans 12 amino acids. The germline CDR1 and CDR2 sequences are MNHEY and SVGAGI. V lost 4 bases to trimming and J lost 3 bases, with 7 bases between them. CDR3 nucleotides: TGTGCCAGCAGTTTACGGGGCTACGAGCAGTACTTC. It is translated as CASSLRGYEQYF.

The chain combines TRBV11-2 with TRBJ1-6, with D unclear. Trimming pared 7 bases from V and 6 bases from J, leaving 19 bases between. Germline V lookup: CDR1 SGHAT, CDR2 FQNNGV. The CDR3 loop spans 16 amino acids. The CDR3 coding sequence is TGTGCCAGCAAGGAGGATCCCGCCTTGACTAATTCACCCCTCCACTTT. Protein product: CASKEDPALTNSPLHF.

The CDR3 DNA follows: TGCGCCAGCAGCTCGACTGGACAGGAGAGAAAAAACATTCAGTACTTC. As protein: CASSSTGQERKNIQYF. This rearrangement joins TRBV5-1 to TRBJ2-4, with TRBD1 matching 7 bases. CDR1 is SGHRS, CDR2 YFSETQ, per germline. The CDR3 consists of 16 residues. Trimming at V came to 3 bases and at J to 4 bases, leaving 10 bases not matched to a gene.

V and J are TRBV11-2 and TRBJ2-7; D is unclear. There are 11 residues in the CDR3. In germline, CDR1 is SGHAT, CDR2 FQNNGV. With 3 bases removed from V and 3 bases from J, the gap between germline ends came to 3 bases. The CDR3 DNA sequence: TGTGCCAGCAGCTTCCACTACGAGCAGTACTTC. It specifies CASSFHYEQYF. The whole variable domain, filled in from reference TRBV11-2 and TRBJ2-7, reads EAGVAQSPRYKIIEKRQSVAFWCNPISGHATLYWYQQILGQGPKLLIQFQNNGVVDDSQLPKDRFSAERLKGVDSTLKIQPAKLEDSAVYLCASSFHYEQYFGPGTRLTVT.

The chain links TRBV27 to TRBJ1-2; a possible D gene is TRBD1 (6 bases). This CDR3 has 13 residues. Trimming left V 3 bases short and J 8 bases short, with 13 bases between. The germline V gene encodes CDR1 MNHEY and CDR2 SMNVEV (reference sequence). CDR3 amino acids: CASSFSGGSGYTF. CDR3 DNA: TGTGCCAGCAGTTTCTCTGGGGGCAGCGGCTACACCTTC.

The J gene is TRBJ1-1, the V gene TRBV5-1, with D uncertain. Germline V gene sequence: CDR1 SGHRS, CDR2 YFSETQ. V shed 2 bases and J shed 0 bases, with 8 bases lying between them. This CDR3 contains 14 residues. The CDR3 region is CASSFQNMNTEAFF. In nucleotides, the CDR3 is TGCGCCAGCAGCTTTCAGAATATGAACACTGAAGCTTTCTTT.